One and the same sample provided the 17 T cell receptor beta chains below, sequenced in a study of T cell changes during pregnancy in multiple sclerosis. Clones were read by immunoSEQ multiplex PCR, and TCRdb kept only the in-frame ones, dropping some. The sample shows about 33,000 clones, 91% of them seen only once. The specimen was CD4+ T cells from peripheral blood mononuclear cells, collected in the third trimester of pregnancy. The receptors originated from a female donor in good health, enrolled as a control in a pregnancy study.

The genes are TRBV9 and TRBJ2-7, with unresolved D. V lost 3 bases, J lost 2 bases, and 9 bases lay in between. CDR1 and CDR2 (germline): SGDLS, YYNGEE. The CDR3 runs to 13 residues. The CDR3 reads CASSANPTYEQYF. As DNA, the CDR3 is TGTGCCAGCAGCGCTAATCCCACCTACGAGCAGTACTTC.

This chain links TRBV7-2 with TRBJ2-7; 12 positions agree with TRBD2. This CDR3 region has 15 residues. CDR1 and CDR2 from the germline V gene are SGHTA and FQGNSA. V gave up 5 bases and J gave up 2 bases; unmatched junction bases: 4. CDR3 sequence: CASSMTSGGTYEQYF. In nucleotides, the CDR3 is TGTGCCAGCAGCATGACTAGCGGGGGAACCTACGAGCAGTACTTC.

J is TRBJ1-3 and V is TRBV2; D call uncertain. The CDR3 is 13 amino acids. Germline CDR1 and CDR2: SNHLY and FYNNEI. V dropped 8 bases and J dropped 4 bases, with 12 bases sitting between them. The CDR3 loop reads CASRVGTGNTIYF. In DNA, the CDR3 is TGTGCCAGCCGCGTGGGCACCGGAAACACCATATATTTT.

The J gene is TRBJ2-1, the V gene TRBV14; 10 nucleotides match TRBD1. Trimming at V came to 4 bases and at J to 7 bases, leaving 7 bases not matched to a gene. CDR1 is SGHDN and CDR2 is FVKESK in the germline V gene. The CDR3 extends over 15 amino acids. The CDR3 sequence is CASSPRQGAGNEQFF. In nucleotides, the CDR3 is TGTGCCAGCAGCCCCCGACAGGGGGCTGGGAATGAGCAGTTCTTC.

The chain carries TRBV6-5 and TRBJ2-3, with D possibly matching TRBD2 (6 bases). The CDR3 is 15 amino acids. V was shortened by 6 bases and J by 0 bases, with 13 bases between the two germline ends. CDR1 MNHEY and CDR2 SVGAGI come from the germline V gene. The CDR3 region is CASRLPGDSTDTQYF. In DNA, the CDR3 is TGTGCCAGCAGACTCCCGGGGGATAGCACAGATACGCAGTATTTT.

The chain employs TRBV15 and TRBJ2-7; a weak D match, TRBD2 (6 bases). Trimming removed 0 bases from V and 5 bases from J, with 11 bases in between. This CDR3 spans 14 amino acids. Germline assignment: CDR1 LNHNV and CDR2 YYDKDF (reference sequence). This chain's CDR3 is CATSRELGGHEQYF. DNA for the CDR3: TGTGCCACCAGCAGAGAGCTCGGGGGACACGAGCAGTACTTC.

The rearrangement links TRBV10-1 to TRBJ1-2; TRBD1 aligns across 7 bases. The length of the CDR3 is 13 residues. In germline, CDR1 is WNHNN, CDR2 SYGVQD (reference sequence). The V gene end was trimmed by 4 bases and the J gene end by 4 bases; junction bases not matched to a gene: 3. The CDR3 region has the DNA TGCGCCAGCAGTGCGGGACAGACCTATGGCTACACCTTC. Translated: CASSAGQTYGYTF.

The chain has TRBV18 and TRBJ2-7, with 10 positions matching TRBD1. The CDR3 extends over 16 amino acids. After removal of 2 bases from V and 1 base from J, the junction contained 5 bases not matched to a gene. The germline CDR1 and CDR2 sequences are KGHSH and LQKENI. The CDR3 DNA reads TGTGCCAGCTCACCAAGACCGGGACAGGGGTCCTACGAGCAGTACTTC. Translated: CASSPRPGQGSYEQYF.

DNA of the CDR3: TGTGCCAGCAGCTTAGCGATTGGAAAGGGGAACACAGATACGCAGTATTTT. Encoded protein: CASSLAIGKGNTDTQYF. The V call is TRBV7-2, the J call TRBJ2-3; a weak D match, TRBD1 (5 bases). The germline V and J ends were trimmed by 0 bases and 2 bases, with 15 bases remaining between them. This CDR3 is built from 17 residues. Germline loops: CDR1 SGHTA, CDR2 FQGNSA.

CDR3 nucleotides: TGTGCCAGCAGAGCGACTAGGACAGATACGCAGTATTTT. Amino acids: CASRATRTDTQYF. V usage is TRBV2 and J usage is TRBJ2-3; D is possibly TRBD2 (6 bases). Trimming shortened V by 6 bases and J by 3 bases, and 10 bases separated the two germline ends. The CDR3 extends over 13 amino acids. Germline V gives CDR1 SNHLY, CDR2 FYNNEI.

The chain couples TRBV9 to TRBJ1-1; weak D call: TRBD1 (5 bases). This CDR3 region has 16 residues. Per the germline V gene, CDR1 is SGDLS and CDR2 is YYNGEE. The ends were cut back, 0 bases at V and 4 bases at J, with 16 bases in the middle. The CDR3 sequence: CASSVELGGSVTEAFF. CDR3 in DNA: TGTGCCAGCAGCGTAGAACTCGGGGGTTCCGTCACTGAAGCTTTCTTT.

The J gene is TRBJ2-7, the V gene TRBV28; TRBD2 matches 9 bases. CDR1 is MDHEN, CDR2 SYDVKM, per germline. V trimming: 4 bases; J trimming: 6 bases; junction bases outside the gene matches: 10. CDR3 length: 15 amino acids. Written as DNA, the CDR3 is TGTGCCAGCAGTTCGTCGGCGGGGGGGCTTATCGAGCAGTACTTC. This gives the protein CASSSSAGGLIEQYF.

The chain links TRBV19 to TRBJ2-7, with D tentatively TRBD1 (6 bases). The V end lost 9 bases, the J end lost 5 bases, and 17 bases lay between the germline ends. Germline V lookup: CDR1 LNHDA, CDR2 SQIVND (reference sequence). This CDR3 spans 13 amino acids. The CDR3 DNA reads as TGTGCCAGCGCCACCGGGACACTAAACGAGCAGTACTTC. As protein: CASATGTLNEQYF.

The genes are TRBV5-4 and TRBJ1-2, with 8 bases aligning to TRBD1. V dropped 4 bases and J dropped 6; count of bases not matched to a gene: 8. CDR1 and CDR2 (germline): SGHNT, YYREEE (reference sequence). The CDR3 loop spans 14 amino acids. CDR3 region: CASSPGGQVNGYTF. Written as DNA, the CDR3 is TGTGCCAGCAGCCCCGGGGGACAGGTCAATGGCTACACCTTC.

V and J are TRBV5-4 and TRBJ2-1; 9 bases line up with TRBD1. Germline CDR1 SGHNT, CDR2 YYREEE (reference sequence). The CDR3 runs to 14 residues. V was clipped by 3 bases and J by 15 bases; unmatched bases: 13. The CDR3 nucleotides read TGTGCCAGCAGCTGGGGGGACAGGGACGCTCCTCCGTTCTTC. This translates into CASSWGDRDAPPFF.

This clone was detected a few times. The V call is TRBV2, the J call TRBJ2-5, with 8 positions matching TRBD2. V shed 4 bases, J shed 4 bases, and the junction held 11 bases outside the gene matches. CDR3 length equals 16 residues. Germline-derived CDR1 and CDR2 are SNHLY and FYNNEI. The DNA of the CDR3 is TGTGCCAGCAGTGTTGGTAGCGGGGTGAACGGAGAGACCCAGTACTTC. Its protein is CASSVGSGVNGETQYF.

The chain combines TRBV4-1 with TRBJ2-3; possible D gene TRBD2, 5 bases. V dropped 0 bases and J dropped 3 bases, with 16 bases sitting between them. CDR1 is MGHRA, CDR2 YSYEKL, per germline. The CDR3 is made up of 17 amino acids. CDR3 sequence: CASSQETRRSGTDTQYF. For the CDR3, the DNA is TGCGCCAGCAGCCAAGAAACGCGGCGGAGCGGAACAGATACGCAGTATTTT.